The entry that follows covers one T cell receptor (beta chain) sequence. This entry belongs to a study of identical twins. From germline, CDR1 is KGHDR and CDR2 SFDVKD. This CDR3 has 15 amino acids. V dropped 3 bases and J dropped 2 bases, with 10 bases sitting between them. MiXCR, applied by TCRdb to the 5' RACE reads, yields one record per CDR3 protein. The sample has approximately 690,000 distinct CDR3 sequences, around 6% seen once. The rearrangement joins TRBV24-1 to TRBJ2-1; D might be TRBD2 (6 bases). Sequenced: naive T cells sorted from blood. The source is a man between 18 and 29 years old in good health. The CDR3 nucleotides are TGTGCCACCAGTGATAAGGGACTGCCCTACAATGAGCAGTTCTTC. This translates into CATSDKGLPYNEQFF.